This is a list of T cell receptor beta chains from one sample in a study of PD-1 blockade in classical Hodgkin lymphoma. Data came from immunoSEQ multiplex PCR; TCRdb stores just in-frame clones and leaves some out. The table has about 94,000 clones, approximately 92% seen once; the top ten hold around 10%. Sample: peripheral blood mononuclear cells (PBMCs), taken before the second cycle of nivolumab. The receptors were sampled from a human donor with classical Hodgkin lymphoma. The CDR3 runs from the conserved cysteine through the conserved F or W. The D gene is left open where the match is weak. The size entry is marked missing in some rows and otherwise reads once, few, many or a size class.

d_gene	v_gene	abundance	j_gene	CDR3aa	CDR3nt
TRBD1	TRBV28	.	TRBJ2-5	CASSLRPTGVETQYF	TGTGCCAGCAGTTTACGGCCGACAGGGGTGGAGACCCAGTACTTC
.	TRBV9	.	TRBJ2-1	CASSVGGSGYNEQFF	TGTGCCAGCAGCGTAGGAGGGTCTGGATACAATGAGCAGTTCTTC
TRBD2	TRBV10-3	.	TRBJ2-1	CAISELGGIYNEQFF	TGTGCCATCAGTGAGTTGGGGGGGATCTACAATGAGCAGTTCTTC
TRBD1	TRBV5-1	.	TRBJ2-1	CASSSQGSSYNEQFF	TGCGCCAGCAGCTCACAGGGGTCGTCCTACAATGAGCAGTTCTTC
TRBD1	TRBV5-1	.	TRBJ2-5	CASSSGQGEVETQYF	TGCGCCAGCAGCTCGGGACAGGGGGAGGTAGAGACCCAGTACTTC
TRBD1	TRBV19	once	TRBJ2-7	CASSPGTALGYEQYF	TGTGCCAGTAGTCCAGGGACAGCTCTGGGCTACGAGCAGTACTTC
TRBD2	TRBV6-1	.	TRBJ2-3	CASSEMTSGARDTQYF	TGTGCCAGCAGTGAAATGACTAGCGGGGCTAGAGATACGCAGTATTTT
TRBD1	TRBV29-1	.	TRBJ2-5	CSVEGTGIQETQYF	TGCAGCGTTGAAGGGACAGGGATCCAAGAGACCCAGTACTTC
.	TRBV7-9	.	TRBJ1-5	CASSSSLEENQPQHF	TGTGCCAGCAGCTCCTCGCTGGAGGAAAATCAGCCCCAGCATTTT
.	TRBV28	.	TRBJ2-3	CAGCRAASTDTQYF	TGTGCGGGTTGTAGGGCGGCCAGCACAGATACGCAGTATTTT
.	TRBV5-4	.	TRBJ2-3	CASSLGIGLKLDTDTQYF	TGTGCCAGCAGCTTGGGGATAGGGCTTAAATTAGACACAGATACGCAGTATTTT
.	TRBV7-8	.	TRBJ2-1	CASSSPAAEVIF	TGTGCCAGCAGCTCACCAGCGGCTGAAGTCATCTTC
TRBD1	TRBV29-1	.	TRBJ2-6	CSVRTGSSGANVLTF	TGCAGCGTTCGGACAGGGAGCTCTGGGGCCAACGTCCTGACTTTC
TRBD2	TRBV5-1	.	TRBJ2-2	CASSLGPSGGASTGELFF	TGCGCCAGCAGCTTGGGTCCTAGCGGGGGGGCCAGCACCGGGGAGCTGTTTTTT
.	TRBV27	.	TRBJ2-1	CASSPSGFYYNEQFF	TGTGCCAGCAGCCCATCAGGGTTTTACTACAATGAGCAGTTCTTC
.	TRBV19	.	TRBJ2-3	CASSIDPTDTDTQYF	TGTGCCAGTAGTATAGACCCGACAGATACAGATACGCAGTATTTT
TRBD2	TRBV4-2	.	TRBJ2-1	CASSQDPPGLASYNEQFF	TGTGCCAGCAGCCAAGATCCCCCGGGACTAGCCTCCTACAATGAGCAGTTCTTC
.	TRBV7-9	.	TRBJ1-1	CASSLATGTEAFF	TGTGCCAGCAGCTTAGCTACAGGCACTGAAGCTTTCTTT
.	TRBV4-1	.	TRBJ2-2	CASSQVAGNTGELFF	TGCGCCAGCAGCCAAGTGGCAGGGAACACCGGGGAGCTGTTTTTT
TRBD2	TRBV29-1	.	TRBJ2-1	CSVEVLAGSYNEQFF	TGCAGCGTTGAGGTCCTAGCGGGCTCCTACAATGAGCAGTTCTTC
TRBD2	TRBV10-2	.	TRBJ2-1	CASSPSGGAGGRDEQFF	TGCGCCAGCAGCCCTTCGGGGGGAGCGGGGGGGCGGGATGAGCAGTTCTTC
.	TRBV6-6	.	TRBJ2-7	CATQTGFYEQYF	TGTGCCACCCAAACGGGGTTCTACGAGCAGTACTTC
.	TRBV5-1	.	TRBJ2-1	CASSVDSYNEQFF	TGCGCCAGCAGCGTTGACTCCTACAATGAGCAGTTCTTC
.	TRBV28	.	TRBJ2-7	CASSPAGQTYF	TGTGCCAGCAGTCCCGCGGGACAAACATACTTC
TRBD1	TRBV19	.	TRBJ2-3	CASRQPGTGAADTQYF	TGTGCCAGTAGGCAACCCGGGACAGGGGCGGCAGATACGCAGTATTTT
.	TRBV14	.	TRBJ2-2	CASSQAGGELFF	TGTGCCAGCAGCCAAGCGGGCGGGGAGCTGTTTTTT
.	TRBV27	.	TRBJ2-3	CASSLRAGRTDTQYF	TGTGCCAGCAGTTTAAGGGCAGGGAGGACAGATACGCAGTATTTT
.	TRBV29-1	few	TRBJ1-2	CSVGGDYGYTF	TGCAGCGTTGGTGGGGACTATGGCTACACCTTC
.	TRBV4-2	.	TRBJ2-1	CASSQVRDPSYNEQFF	TGTGCCAGCAGCCAAGTACGGGACCCCTCTTACAATGAGCAGTTCTTC
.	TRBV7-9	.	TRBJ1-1	CASSLAAFGVRVPAFF	TGTGCCAGCAGCTTAGCGGCGTTTGGGGTGCGGGTTCCTGCTTTCTTT
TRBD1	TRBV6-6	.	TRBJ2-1	CASRMGQGTSEQFF	TGTGCCAGCAGGATGGGACAGGGGACGAGTGAGCAGTTCTTC
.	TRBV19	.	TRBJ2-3	CASSILADPGDTQYF	TGTGCCAGTAGTATTTTGGCGGACCCCGGGGATACGCAGTATTTT
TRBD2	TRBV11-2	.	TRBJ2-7	CASSLYGLVGYEQYF	TGTGCCAGCAGCCTCTACGGACTAGTCGGCTACGAGCAGTACTTC
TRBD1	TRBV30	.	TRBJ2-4	CAYQGVNGNIQYF	TGTGCCTACCAGGGGGTCAACGGGAACATTCAGTACTTC
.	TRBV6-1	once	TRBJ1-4	CASSEALGGANEKLFF	TGTGCCAGCAGTGAAGCGCTGGGGGGCGCCAATGAAAAACTGTTTTTT